These T cell receptor beta chains were read from a single sample in a study of T-cell memory formation after mild COVID-19. TCRdb reprocessed the 5' RACE reads via MiXCR and lists one record per CDR3 protein. This repertoire shows 400,000 or so distinct CDR3 sequences, around 20% found once; its top ten account for 9.5% to 15%. Sequencing was done on a sample of PBMCs or a T cell subset sorted from them (not recorded which). The receptors come from an adult woman who had mild COVID-19 (a few samples of this study predate the infection). Cell type and time point are not known. Each CDR3 is given with its conserved first and last residue. The D gene is left open where the match is weak. Clone size, where shown, is once, few, many, or a class for clones that have expanded.

J	D	V	size	CDR3	DNA
TRBJ2-7	-	TRBV20-1	-	CSASRTTNSYEQYF	TGCAGTGCCTCCCGGACTACCAACTCCTACGAGCAGTACTTC
TRBJ2-3	TRBD2	TRBV2	-	CASSPRGWRGADTQYF	TGTGCCAGCAGTCCCAGGGGCTGGCGGGGGGCAGATACGCAGTATTTT
TRBJ2-3	-	TRBV3-1	-	CASSKGGIKYF	TGTGCCAGCAGCAAGGGGGGAATTAAGTATTTT
TRBJ2-1	-	TRBV2	-	CASITDRGRTYNEQFF	TGTGCCAGCATTACTGATAGAGGGAGGACCTACAATGAGCAGTTCTTC
TRBJ2-2	TRBD2	TRBV29-1	-	CSFLRGGGDGGELFF	TGCAGCTTTCTGCGTGGCGGGGGGGACGGCGGGGAGCTGTTTTTT
TRBJ2-1	TRBD2	TRBV2	-	CASSEGLAGGPTYNEQFF	TGTGCCAGCAGCGAGGGACTAGCGGGAGGGCCGACCTACAATGAGCAGTTCTTC
TRBJ2-7	TRBD1	TRBV10-3	many	CAISGDRAAYEQYF	TGTGCCATCAGTGGCGACAGGGCTGCCTACGAGCAGTACTTC
TRBJ1-1	-	TRBV12-3/TRBV12-4	-	CASSPSGGRTEAFF	TGTGCCAGCAGTCCTAGTGGCGGCCGCACTGAAGCTTTCTTT
TRBJ2-2	TRBD1	TRBV9	-	CASSARTGGLNTGELFF	TGTGCCAGCAGCGCTCGAACAGGGGGTTTGAACACCGGGGAGCTGTTTTTT
TRBJ2-5	TRBD2	TRBV9	-	CASSVGTSGGHQETQYF	TGTGCCAGCAGCGTCGGGACTAGCGGGGGGCATCAAGAGACCCAGTACTTC
TRBJ2-7	TRBD2	TRBV7-2	-	CASSLRASGRPPYEQYF	TGTGCCAGCAGCTTACGAGCTAGCGGGAGACCCCCCTACGAGCAGTACTTC
TRBJ1-2	-	TRBV10-3	few	CAISVGAVYGYTF	TGTGCCATCAGTGTCGGGGCAGTTTATGGCTACACCTTC
TRBJ1-2	-	TRBV6-6	few	CASSYYPGSDYGYTF	TGTGCCAGCAGTTACTATCCTGGGAGCGATTATGGCTACACCTTC
TRBJ2-5	-	TRBV10-3	-	CAISDAFSETQYF	TGTGCCATCAGTGATGCCTTTTCGGAGACCCAGTACTTC
TRBJ1-1	-	TRBV21-1	-	CASSNDRGLCQEKAFF	TGTGCCAGCAGCAACGACAGAGGGCTCTGCCAGGAGAAAGCTTTCTTT
TRBJ2-5	-	TRBV7-8	few	CASLLGGSRETQYF	TGTGCCAGCTTGTTGGGTGGGAGTAGAGAGACCCAGTACTTC
TRBJ2-1	TRBD2	TRBV3-1	many	CASSRPAGLRDEQFF	TGTGCCAGCAGTAGGCCAGCGGGGTTGAGGGATGAGCAGTTCTTC
TRBJ1-2	-	TRBV12-3/TRBV12-4	-	CASRETARGYTF	TGTGCCAGCCGGGAAACGGCTAGGGGCTACACCTTC
TRBJ2-3	TRBD2	TRBV12-3/TRBV12-4	-	CANRLAGSSTDTQYF	TGTGCCAACAGATTAGCGGGAAGTAGCACAGATACGCAGTATTTT
TRBJ2-3	-	TRBV7-8	-	CASSPLGRTDTQYF	TGTGCCAGCAGCCCGTTGGGGAGGACAGATACGCAGTATTTT
TRBJ1-4	-	TRBV29-1	-	CSVDSQGSEKLFF	TGCAGCGTTGACTCACAGGGAAGTGAAAAACTGTTTTTT
TRBJ2-2	-	TRBV6-5	few	CASSYSATPNTGELFF	TGTGCCAGCAGTTACTCAGCGACACCGAACACCGGGGAGCTGTTTTTT
TRBJ1-1	-	TRBV30	few	CAWSVSYDTEAFF	TGTGCCTGGAGTGTCTCGTACGACACTGAAGCTTTCTTT
TRBJ1-1	-	TRBV15	few	CATSSVEWGYTEAFF	TGTGCCACCAGCAGCGTGGAGTGGGGTTACACTGAAGCTTTCTTT
TRBJ2-2	-	TRBV4-1	few	CASSRPGRGPVGELFF	TGCGCCAGCAGCCGGCCGGGGAGGGGGCCGGTCGGGGAGCTGTTTTTT
TRBJ1-2	-	TRBV6-5	-	CASSYSEVAIYGYTF	TGTGCCAGCAGTTACTCGGAGGTGGCGATCTATGGCTACACCTTC
TRBJ2-1	-	TRBV30	-	CAWSRRVYNEQFF	TGTGCCTGGTCGCGGAGGGTTTACAATGAGCAGTTCTTC
TRBJ2-7	-	TRBV27	-	CASSTSGTGPYEQYF	TGTGCCAGCAGTACCTCCGGGACGGGACCCTACGAGCAGTACTTC
TRBJ2-3	-	TRBV9	-	CASSVVGASTDTQYF	TGTGCCAGCAGCGTAGTAGGCGCTAGCACAGATACGCAGTATTTT
TRBJ2-3	-	TRBV20-1	few	CSAPWDSSTDTQYF	TGCAGTGCCCCTTGGGACTCTAGCACAGATACGCAGTATTTT
TRBJ2-2	TRBD2	TRBV11-2	-	CASSLGTSGRTGELFF	TGTGCCAGCAGCTTAGGGACTAGCGGGAGGACCGGGGAGCTGTTTTTT